This T cell receptor beta chain was obtained from a study of graft-versus-host responses after intestinal transplantation. The study's findings and limits: With peak circulating GvH clone levels came an association with early post-transplant HvG declines.

The protocol was immunoSEQ multiplex PCR, while the TCRdb copy is restricted to in-frame clones and leaves out a portion. The profile shows about 90,000 clones, roughly 89% of them singletons. Between the trimmed V and J ends, which lost 4 bases and 3 bases, there was a span of 8 bases. This CDR3 has 13 residues. Germline assignment: CDR1 SNHLY and CDR2 FYNNEI. Comments on this clone: Its matching antigen is unknown.

The clonotype comes from a human donor who received an intestinal transplant. The J gene is TRBJ2-3, the V gene TRBV2, with D possibly TRBD2 on 5 matching bases. This specimen was unstimulated CD4+ T cells sorted from spleen or lymph node cells, taken before intestinal transplant. CDR3 coding DNA: TGTGCCAGCAGTGGTCTAGCTACAGATACGCAGTATTTT. This sequence encodes CASSGLATDTQYF.